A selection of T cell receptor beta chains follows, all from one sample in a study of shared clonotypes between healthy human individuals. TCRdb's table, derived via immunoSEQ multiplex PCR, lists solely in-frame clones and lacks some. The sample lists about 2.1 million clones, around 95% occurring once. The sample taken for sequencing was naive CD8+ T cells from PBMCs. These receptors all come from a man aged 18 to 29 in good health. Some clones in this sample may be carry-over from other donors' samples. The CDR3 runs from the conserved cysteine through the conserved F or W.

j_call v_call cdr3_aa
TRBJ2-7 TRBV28 CASSLITESYEQYF
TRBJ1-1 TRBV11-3 CASSHPPGQGIASEAFF
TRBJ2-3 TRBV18 CASSPLPSPGGGDGGDTQYF
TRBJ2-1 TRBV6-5 CASGQDRRGYNEQFF
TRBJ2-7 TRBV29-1 CSGGRVHEQYF
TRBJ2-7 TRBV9 CASSPKGDFYEQYF
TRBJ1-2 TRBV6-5 CASSSGRAERDGYTF
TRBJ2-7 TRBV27 CASSPQGLILEQYF
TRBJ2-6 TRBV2 CANDGGQGLAGANVLTF
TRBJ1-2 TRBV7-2 CASSSRGGTTNYGYTF
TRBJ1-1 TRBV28 CASSSGQGPNPNTEAFF
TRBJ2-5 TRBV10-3 CATGTSGTQETQYF
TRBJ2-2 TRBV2 CASSERSLAGILRTGELFF
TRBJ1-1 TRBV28 CASSLMEGRKSIMNTEAFF
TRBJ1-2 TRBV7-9 CASSLGRGTEANYGYTF
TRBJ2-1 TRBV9 CASSPRERERYNEQFF
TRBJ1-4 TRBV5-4 CASSHDRALNEKLFF
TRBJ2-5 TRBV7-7 CASSLGQGLETQYF
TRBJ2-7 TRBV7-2 CASSLAGAPNYEQYF
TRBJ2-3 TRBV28 CASSPLRGVGADTQYF
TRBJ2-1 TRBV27 CASSLVGWNEQFF
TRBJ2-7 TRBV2 CASSDSASGSYEQYF
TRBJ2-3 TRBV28 CASSNRGGTDTQYF
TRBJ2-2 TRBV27 CASNLRGGTGELFF
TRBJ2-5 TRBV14 CASSQGYSLGQRTGWETQYF
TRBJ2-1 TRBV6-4 CASSDSPGFEQFF
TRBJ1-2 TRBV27 CASSLSAGGYGYTF
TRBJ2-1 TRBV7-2 CASSSGTNNEQFF
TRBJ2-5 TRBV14 CASSHRDRGLETQYF
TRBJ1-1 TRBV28 CASSFSEGKEAFF
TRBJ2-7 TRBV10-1 CASSDRPGEQYF
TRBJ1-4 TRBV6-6 CASSDLEGEKLFF
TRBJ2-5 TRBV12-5 CASGSTTTGGAGTQYF
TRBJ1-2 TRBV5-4 CASSLSLGNRYTF
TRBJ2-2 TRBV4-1 CASSQATGELFF
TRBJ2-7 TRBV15 CATSWTGGTYEQYF
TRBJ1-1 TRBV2 CASSEPRGETEAFF
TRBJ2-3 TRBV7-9 CASTTHREDTQYF
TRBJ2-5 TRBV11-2 CASSVGGQVQETQYF
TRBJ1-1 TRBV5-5 CASTGENTEAFF
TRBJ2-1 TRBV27 CASSPGLAGGPNEQFF
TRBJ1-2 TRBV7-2 CASSLEVGGDYGYTF
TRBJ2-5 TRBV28 CASSLRGGGRETQYF
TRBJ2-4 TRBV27 CASSLGGRGIQYF
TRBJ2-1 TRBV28 CASSLIPGEEQFF
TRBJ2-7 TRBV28 CASSLHWSGGDEQYF
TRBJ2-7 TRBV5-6 CASRLGDYEQYF
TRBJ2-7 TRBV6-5 CASSYSSGTSTYEQYF
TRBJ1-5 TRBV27 CASSYTGGLMSYSNQPQHF
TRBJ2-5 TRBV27 CASSFRLAREETQYF
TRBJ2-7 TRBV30 CAWSPGIYEQYF
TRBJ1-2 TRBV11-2 CASSFGGEYGYTF
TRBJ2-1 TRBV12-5 CASGSRLAGGSYNEQFF